This T cell receptor beta chain was sequenced during a study of cytotoxic CD8 clonotypes in ibrutinib-treated CLL. Background on the study: Response samples came after a median 12 months of treatment, range 6 to 36.

Study-wide results and limits: Public clonotypes were seen rarely and were contracted or stable on treatment.

The CDR3 contains 16 residues. The V gene lost 0 bases and the J gene lost 0 bases, with 13 bases spanning the gap. Germline V gives CDR1 SGDLS, CDR2 YYNGEE. About this clone: Its target is not known.

The table came from immunoSEQ multiplex PCR; TCRdb's copy has only in-frame clones and leaves some out. Of approximately 70,000 clones in the sample, over 75% are singletons; the top ten hold approximately 3.1%. This sequence originates from a human donor with chronic lymphocytic leukemia. This specimen was PBMCs, taken after 12 months of ibrutinib treatment. The rearrangement links TRBV9 to TRBJ2-7; a weak D match, TRBD2 (5 bases). CDR3 nucleotide sequence: TGTGCCAGCAGCGTAGAAGCAGGAGGTAGCTCCTACGAGCAGTACTTC. Its protein product is CASSVEAGGSSYEQYF.